This passage covers 32 T cell receptor beta chains from one sample sequenced in a study of T cell responses to AZD1222 COVID-19 vaccine. Data came from immunoSEQ multiplex PCR; TCRdb stores just in-frame clones and leaves some out. The sample lists around 140,000 clones, 85% to 90% occurring once. The material was peripheral blood, obtained 28 days after the second AZD1222 dose. These TCRs come from an adult who received the AZD1222 COVID-19 vaccine.

The chain links TRBV28 to TRBJ1-6; D not resolved. The V end lost 5 bases, the J end lost 8 bases, and 10 bases lay between the germline ends. The CDR3 has 13 amino acids. CDR1 is MDHEN and CDR2 is SYDVKM in the germline V gene. CDR3 loop: CASSGRPYSPLHF. In nucleotides, the CDR3 is TGTGCCAGCAGTGGCCGGCCGTATTCACCCCTCCACTTT.

This rearrangement joins TRBV5-8 to TRBJ2-1; D gene unclear. Germline V CDR1 and CDR2: SGHTS, YDEGEE. The CDR3 extends over 13 amino acids. Trimming shortened V by 0 bases and J by 5 bases, and 6 bases separated the two germline ends. DNA for the CDR3: TGTGCCAGCAGCTTGGGACCAGACAATGAGCAGTTCTTC. It encodes CASSLGPDNEQFF.

J is TRBJ2-1 and V is TRBV4-1, with D possibly matching TRBD1 (6 bases). Germline V gives CDR1 MGHRA, CDR2 YSYEKL. The CDR3 covers 14 residues. V was shortened by 4 bases and J by 4 bases, with 11 bases between the two germline ends. The CDR3 coding sequence is TGCGCCAGCAGCCGAAGAACAGGGTACAATGAGCAGTTCTTC. Residues: CASSRRTGYNEQFF.

This chain joins TRBV5-6 and TRBJ1-1; D not certain. Trimming shortened V by 0 bases and J by 2 bases, and 11 bases separated the two germline ends. The CDR3 totals 15 residues. Germline V gene lookup returns CDR1 SGHDT and CDR2 YYEEEE. The CDR3 coding sequence is TGTGCCAGCAGCTTGGGCTTCTCCTCCAACACTGAAGCTTTCTTT. It yields the protein CASSLGFSSNTEAFF.

The chain couples TRBV5-1 to TRBJ1-1; 7 bases are a match to TRBD1. V trimming: 0 bases; J trimming: 7 bases; junction bases outside the gene matches: 3. The CDR3 spans 13 residues. Per germline, CDR1 SGHRS and CDR2 YFSETQ. The DNA for the CDR3 is TGCGCCAGCAGCTTGGCCGGGACAGATGAAGCTTTCTTT. Encoded protein: CASSLAGTDEAFF.

V usage is TRBV27 and J usage is TRBJ1-2, with D unclear. The CDR3 extends over 14 amino acids. V was trimmed by 0 bases and J by 4 bases, leaving 9 bases between them. Germline CDR1 reads MNHEY; CDR2 reads SMNVEV (reference sequence). The CDR3 sequence is CASSLSGTLYGYTF. CDR3 sequence (DNA): TGTGCCAGCAGTTTATCGGGCACCCTCTATGGCTACACCTTC.

This clone appeared once. The V gene is TRBV27, the J gene TRBJ1-1; maybe TRBD1 (6 bases). The V end was cut by 6 bases, the J end by 4 bases, with 15 bases between. Germline loops: CDR1 MNHEY, CDR2 SMNVEV (reference sequence). The length of the CDR3 is 14 residues. This chain's CDR3 is CASSSQGPGTEAFF. The CDR3 DNA reads as TGTGCCAGCAGCTCGCAGGGGCCGGGCACTGAAGCTTTCTTT.

The rearrangement uses TRBV6-5 and TRBJ2-2; D might be TRBD1 or TRBD2, each matching 5 bases. This CDR3 has 14 residues. Trimming pared 7 bases from V and 1 base from J, leaving 10 bases between. From germline, CDR1 is MNHEY and CDR2 SVGAGI. In DNA, the CDR3 is TGTGCCAGCATGGGGGTGCGGAACACCGGGGAGCTGTTTTTT. It yields the protein CASMGVRNTGELFF.

This chain joins TRBV7-9 and TRBJ2-7; D remains unclear. V shed 4 bases and J shed 5 bases, with 15 bases lying between them. This CDR3 has 14 residues. Germline-derived CDR1 and CDR2 are SEHNR and FQNEAQ (reference sequence). The DNA of the CDR3 is TGTGCCAGCAGCTCCCGGGCCATCGACAACGAGCAGTACTTC. Protein: CASSSRAIDNEQYF.

The chain employs TRBV5-1 and TRBJ2-5; D is unclear. The germline CDR1 and CDR2 sequences are SGHRS and YFSETQ. CDR3 length equals 14 residues. Trimming removed 0 bases at V and 7 bases at J, with 13 bases between. The CDR3, as DNA: TGCGCCAGCAGCTTGGAACAGCCAGGAAGGACCCAGTACTTC. The encoded protein is CASSLEQPGRTQYF. Full variable domain (outside the CDR3, taken from reference TRBV5-1 and TRBJ2-5): KAGVTQTPRYLIKTRGQQVTLSCSPISGHRSVSWYQQTPGQGLQFLFEYFSETQRNKGNFPGRFSGRQFSNSRSEMNVSTLELGDSALYLCASSLEQPGRTQYFGPGTRLLVL.

The chain is built from TRBV13 and TRBJ1-5; a possible D gene is TRBD1 (5 bases). The CDR3 loop spans 15 amino acids. The V end was cut by 5 bases, the J end by 7 bases, with 18 bases between. Germline assignment: CDR1 PRHDT and CDR2 FYEKMQ (reference sequence). Here the CDR3 reads CASSLGGDSRQPQHF. Written as DNA, the CDR3 is TGTGCCAGCAGCCTGGGGGGGGATTCTAGGCAGCCCCAGCATTTT.

This rearrangement joins TRBV5-1 to TRBJ1-1; 7 bases fit TRBD1. This CDR3 comprises 14 residues. Germline-derived CDR1 and CDR2 are SGHRS and YFSETQ. V was clipped by 4 bases and J by 3 bases; unmatched bases: 6. CDR3 protein: CASSTAGGDTEAFF. CDR3 DNA: TGCGCCAGCAGCACAGCAGGGGGAGACACTGAAGCTTTCTTT. Together with reference TRBV5-1 and TRBJ1-1, the CDR3 gives the full variable domain: KAGVTQTPRYLIKTRGQQVTLSCSPISGHRSVSWYQQTPGQGLQFLFEYFSETQRNKGNFPGRFSGRQFSNSRSEMNVSTLELGDSALYLCASSTAGGDTEAFFGQGTRLTVV.

The CDR3 spells CASSLEGPGTGGLNGYTF. Written as DNA, the CDR3 is TGTGCCAGCAGCTTAGAAGGTCCCGGGACAGGGGGGCTAAATGGCTACACCTTC. V usage is TRBV7-2 and J usage is TRBJ1-2; 11 bases agree with TRBD1. The germline gives CDR1 SGHTA, CDR2 FQGNSA. The trim removed 1 base at V and 6 bases at J, leaving 13 bases unmatched. This CDR3 is built from 18 residues.

The chain recombines TRBV7-8 with TRBJ2-2; D gene ambiguous. Germline CDR1 reads SGHVS; CDR2 reads FQNEAQ. This CDR3 is built from 14 residues. V was clipped by 3 bases and J by 4 bases, with 9 bases between them. Here the CDR3 reads CASSLGLTTGELFF. The CDR3 DNA follows: TGTGCCAGCAGCTTGGGCCTAACCACCGGGGAGCTGTTTTTT.

A few counts support this clone. The chain combines TRBV2 with TRBJ2-2; 7 nucleotides align to TRBD1. CDR3 length: 15 amino acids. Germline V CDR1 and CDR2: SNHLY, FYNNEI. V lost 7 bases, J lost 4 bases, and 9 bases stayed unmatched. This chain's CDR3 is CASIPGQPLTGELFF. The CDR3 nucleotides read TGTGCCAGCATCCCGGGACAGCCTCTCACCGGGGAGCTGTTTTTT.

This clone was counted a single time. This sequence joins TRBV25-1 and TRBJ2-3; TRBD2 aligns across 7 bases. This CDR3 is built from 16 residues. With 1 base clipped from V and 6 bases from J, the junction kept 10 bases outside the gene matches. CDR1 is MGHDK, CDR2 SYGVNS, per germline. The CDR3 region has the DNA TGTGCCAGCAGTGAATGGGGGGGAGGGCCAGGGGATACGCAGTATTTT. Its protein product is CASSEWGGGPGDTQYF.

V and J are TRBV30 and TRBJ2-3; D not resolved. There are 14 residues in the CDR3. V lost 0 bases and J 9 bases, leaving 16 bases between the germline ends. Per the germline V gene, CDR1 is GTSNPN and CDR2 is SVGIG (reference sequence). The CDR3 DNA follows: TGTGCCTGGAGTGTCTCCGGTGTGCGTCCAACGCAGTATTTT. Residues: CAWSVSGVRPTQYF.

This clone has only a few counts. The rearrangement joins TRBV21-1 to TRBJ1-2; the D call in the table, TRBD1, was not verified against the DNA. TRBV21-1 corresponds to a pseudogene. The CDR3 runs 15 residues. The CDR3 nucleotides are TGTGCCAGCAGCCCCACGACAGCATGTAACTATGGCTACACCTTC. It encodes CASSPTTACNYGYTF.

The chain combines TRBV7-2 with TRBJ1-5; 9 bases agree with TRBD1. The CDR3 runs to 15 residues. Germline trimming cut 6 bases from V and 4 bases from J; bases unmatched to any gene: 7. Germline V lookup: CDR1 SGHTA, CDR2 FQGNSA. The DNA of the CDR3 is TGTGCCAGCAGTCAACAGGGGGCCTCGAATCAGCCCCAGCATTTT. Protein product: CASSQQGASNQPQHF.

Comments on this clone: At one end, the junction sequence differs from germline, possibly due to a read error. The rearrangement links TRBV2 to TRBJ1-4; D is possibly TRBD1 (5 bases). CDR1 is SNHLY and CDR2 is FYNNEI in the germline V gene. This CDR3 has 13 amino acids. The CDR3 DNA follows: TGTGCCAGCAGTGCAGCCGGGACGGCAAAGTGGCGGTTT. Translation: CASSAAGTAKWRF.

This chain links TRBV11-3 with TRBJ1-1; D gene ambiguous. CDR1 and CDR2 from the germline V gene are SGHNT and YENEEA. The CDR3 length is 13 residues. The V gene lost 1 base and the J gene lost 3 bases, with 6 bases spanning the gap. The CDR3 loop is CASSLGVHTEAFF. The CDR3 nucleotides are TGTGCCAGCAGCTTAGGGGTGCACACTGAAGCTTTCTTT.

This clone was observed a few times. The CDR3 DNA reads as TGTGCCAGCAGCGTGGCAAACACCGGGGAGCTGTTTTTT. The encoded protein is CASSVANTGELFF. The chain is built from TRBV14 and TRBJ2-2; D remains unclear. CDR3 length: 13 residues. Germline V gene lookup returns CDR1 SGHDN and CDR2 FVKESK. Trimming pared 5 bases from V and 2 bases from J, leaving 6 bases between.

The sample holds one count of this clone. V gene TRBV7-9 combines with J gene TRBJ2-4; D not certain. Germline CDR1 and CDR2: SEHNR and FQNEAQ (reference sequence). The V gene lost 5 bases and the J gene lost 0 bases, with 8 bases spanning the gap. The CDR3 contains 14 residues. The CDR3 region has the DNA TGTGCCAGCAGCCCACAGCTAGCCAAAAACATTCAGTACTTC. This codes for CASSPQLAKNIQYF.

This clone occurred once. CDR3 residues: CASSISGWNNSPLHF. The CDR3 DNA reads as TGTGCCAGTAGTATCTCTGGGTGGAATAATTCACCCCTCCACTTT. V and J are TRBV19 and TRBJ1-6; D gene unclear. The V gene's germline CDR1 is LNHDA and CDR2 SQIVND (reference sequence). The CDR3 runs 15 residues. Trimming cost V 3 bases and J 5 bases, with 11 bases left between them.

This clone came up once. This sequence joins TRBV7-6 and TRBJ2-7; D ambiguous. V was trimmed by 0 bases and J by 5 bases, leaving 11 bases between them. Germline loops: CDR1 SGHVS, CDR2 FNYEAQ. The length of the CDR3 is 14 residues. CDR3 amino acids: CASSLAIGGHEQYF. The CDR3 nucleotides are TGTGCCAGCAGCTTAGCCATCGGCGGTCACGAGCAGTACTTC.

CDR3 nucleotide sequence: TGTGCCAGCAGCTTATCTGACAGGTCGTATCAGCCCCAGCATTTT. Its protein is CASSLSDRSYQPQHF. This chain joins TRBV7-2 and TRBJ1-5; a weak D match, TRBD1 (6 bases). CDR3 length equals 15 residues. V was pared by 2 bases and J by 5 bases, with 13 bases between. Germline V gives CDR1 SGHTA, CDR2 FQGNSA.

This chain links TRBV13 with TRBJ2-1, with unresolved D. The CDR3 consists of 14 residues. CDR1 PRHDT and CDR2 FYEKMQ come from the germline V gene (reference sequence). The germline V and J ends were trimmed by 8 bases and 0 bases, with 11 bases remaining between them. CDR3 protein: CASRSAGSYNEQFF. DNA of the CDR3: TGTGCCAGCCGGAGCGCCGGCTCCTACAATGAGCAGTTCTTC.

The CDR3 is CSVGGEGSPYEQYF. CDR3 sequence (DNA): TGCAGCGTTGGTGGGGAGGGGAGTCCCTACGAGCAGTACTTC. The V and J genes are TRBV29-1 and TRBJ2-7, with 7 bases fitting TRBD2. Unmatched junction bases numbered 8, after V lost 4 bases and J lost 2 bases. CDR3 length: 14 residues. The germline V gene encodes CDR1 SQVTM and CDR2 ANQGSEA.

This chain joins TRBV6-4 and TRBJ1-4; D not certain. V shed 4 bases and J shed 10 bases, with 13 bases lying between them. CDR1 and CDR2 from the germline V gene are MRHNA and SNTAGT. The CDR3 length is 13 residues. DNA for the CDR3: TGTGCCAGCAGTGCAGAGCAAGGTCTAAAACTGTTTTTT. It translates to CASSAEQGLKLFF.

V is TRBV15 and J is TRBJ2-5; TRBD2 agrees at 12 bases. The germline V gene encodes CDR1 LNHNV and CDR2 YYDKDF (reference sequence). The CDR3 loop spans 16 amino acids. With V trimmed by 0 bases and J by 5 bases, 4 bases remained unmatched. The CDR3 spells CATSRDASGRDETQYF. In nucleotides, the CDR3 is TGTGCCACCAGCAGAGATGCTAGCGGGAGGGATGAGACCCAGTACTTC.

V usage is TRBV7-8 and J usage is TRBJ2-4, with 9 bases matching TRBD1. Germline lookup yields CDR1 SGHVS and CDR2 FQNEAQ. The V and J ends lost 4 bases and 2 bases, in that order; junction bases with no gene match: 9. The CDR3 is made up of 17 amino acids. CDR3 nucleotide sequence: TGTGCCAGCAGCTCGAGGGACAGGGCGTGGACCAAAAACATTCAGTACTTC. It codes for CASSSRDRAWTKNIQYF.

The chain has TRBV11-2 and TRBJ1-4, with 9 bases aligning to TRBD1. There are 15 residues in the CDR3. J was trimmed by 5 bases and V by 4 bases; bases with no gene match: 5. CDR1 and CDR2 (germline): SGHAT, FQNNGV. As DNA, the CDR3 is TGTGCCAGCAGCTCCCGGGACAGGGCCAATGAAAAACTGTTTTTT. Translated: CASSSRDRANEKLFF. Filled out from reference TRBV11-2 and TRBJ1-4, the complete variable domain reads EAGVAQSPRYKIIEKRQSVAFWCNPISGHATLYWYQQILGQGPKLLIQFQNNGVVDDSQLPKDRFSAERLKGVDSTLKIQPAKLEDSAVYLCASSSRDRANEKLFFGSGTQLSVL.